Presented here are 30 T cell receptor beta chains from one specimen sequenced in a study of blood T cell repertoires in COVID-19. Clones were sequenced by immunoSEQ multiplex PCR, and TCRdb holds only the in-frame ones, with some missing. The data hold about 380,000 clones, with 85% to 90% observed a single time. The sample taken for sequencing was peripheral blood. The origin of the receptors is a man between 18 and 35 years old with active or convalescent COVID-19.

The chain carries TRBV13 and TRBJ1-1, with 11 bases lining up with TRBD1. The CDR3 runs 16 residues. Germline assignment: CDR1 PRHDT and CDR2 FYEKMQ (reference sequence). V lost 1 base and J lost 8; bases outside the gene matches: 9. Here the CDR3 DNA reads TGTGCCAGCAGCTTAGACACCGGGACAGGGGGGAACGAAGCTTTCTTT. Residues: CASSLDTGTGGNEAFF.

The chain combines TRBV6-5 with TRBJ1-6; D possibly corresponds to TRBD1 (6 bases). Germline V CDR1 and CDR2: MNHEY, SVGAGI. Deletions cut 0 bases from V and 7 bases from J, with 10 bases between. The CDR3 consists of 15 residues. CDR3 sequence: CASSYSTGQNSPLHF. CDR3 in DNA: TGTGCCAGCAGTTACTCAACAGGGCAGAATTCACCCCTCCACTTT.

The chain couples TRBV2 to TRBJ1-5, with a weak D call TRBD1 (6 bases). From germline, CDR1 is SNHLY and CDR2 FYNNEI. Trimming removed 5 bases at V and 7 bases at J, with 15 bases between. This CDR3 has 14 amino acids. This CDR3 is CASSPQGIKQPQHF. The CDR3 DNA reads TGTGCCAGCAGTCCCCAGGGGATCAAACAGCCCCAGCATTTT.

This clone has just a few counts. J is TRBJ1-6 and V is TRBV11-2; D is unresolved. Trimming took 5 bases from V and 3 from J, leaving 11 bases between them. CDR1 is SGHAT, CDR2 FQNNGV, per germline. This CDR3 has 15 residues. In DNA, the CDR3 is TGTGCCAGCAGCGCCCGACAAGACTATAATTCACCCCTCCACTTT. This gives the protein CASSARQDYNSPLHF.

In its sample, this clone was seen once. V and J are TRBV7-9 and TRBJ1-2; D may be TRBD1 (5 bases). The CDR3 runs 15 residues. V was trimmed by 0 bases and J by 5 bases, leaving 13 bases between them. The germline V gene encodes CDR1 SEHNR and CDR2 FQNEAQ (reference sequence). DNA of the CDR3: TGTGCCAGCAGCTTAGCGGTCAGGGAATTGTATGGCTACACCTTC. This gives the protein CASSLAVRELYGYTF.

V usage is TRBV7-2 and J usage is TRBJ1-3; D gene uncertain. The CDR3 contains 14 residues. V lost 5 bases and J lost 0, with 8 bases in between. Germline CDR1 and CDR2: SGHTA and FQGNSA. Here the CDR3 DNA reads TGTGCCAGCAGCCCACAGAGCTCTGGAAACACCATATATTTT. Protein product: CASSPQSSGNTIYF.

The chain combines TRBV5-1 with TRBJ2-5; TRBD1 might be the D (5 bases). The CDR3 runs to 15 residues. V shed 6 bases and J shed 5 bases, with 20 bases lying between them. Germline CDR1 and CDR2: SGHRS and YFSETQ. This CDR3 is CASTLGTQQAETQYF. CDR3 in DNA: TGCGCCAGCACCCTTGGAACTCAACAGGCGGAGACCCAGTACTTC.

For the CDR3, the DNA is TGTGCCAGCAGTTATGAAAGGCGTGTAGGGGCGTATGGCTACACCTTC. Translation gives CASSYERRVGAYGYTF. The chain carries TRBV6-5 and TRBJ1-2; D might be TRBD1 (5 bases). Germline V CDR1 and CDR2: MNHEY, SVGAGI. The germline V and J ends were trimmed by 3 bases and 5 bases, with 19 bases remaining between them. There are 16 residues in the CDR3.

The CDR3 loop is CASSSGSGAASTDTQYF. The CDR3 region has the DNA TGTGCCAGCAGCTCTGGTTCAGGGGCCGCTAGCACAGATACGCAGTATTTT. The chain combines TRBV11-3 with TRBJ2-3; D is possibly TRBD1 (6 bases). Germline CDR1 is SGHNT and CDR2 is YENEEA. The CDR3 has 17 residues. Trimming took off 4 bases at V and 0 bases at J, with 17 bases between the two ends.

The chain recombines TRBV28 with TRBJ1-2; TRBD1 aligns across 9 bases. V was pared by 5 bases and J by 7 bases, with 14 bases of the junction left unmatched. CDR1 is MDHEN, CDR2 SYDVKM, per germline. The CDR3 covers 16 residues. The DNA of the CDR3 is TGTGCCAGCAGTGCATTTGGGACAGGGATTCGCGGTGGCTACACCTTC. Amino acid sequence: CASSAFGTGIRGGYTF.

In its sample, this clone was seen once. This chain connects TRBV7-2 to TRBJ2-5, with a tentative D call TRBD2 (6 bases). Germline V lookup: CDR1 SGHTA, CDR2 FQGNSA. The germline V and J ends were trimmed by 3 bases and 3 bases, with 8 bases remaining between them. The CDR3 spans 13 residues. CDR3 protein: CASSFGGEETQYF. The CDR3 nucleotides read TGTGCCAGCAGCTTCGGGGGAGAAGAGACCCAGTACTTC.

The gene calls are TRBV29-1 and TRBJ2-5; TRBD2 might be the D (8 bases). Germline CDR1 reads SQVTM; CDR2 reads ANQGSEA. The ends were cut back, 8 bases at V and 4 bases at J, with 20 bases in the middle. The CDR3 has 14 residues. The chain's CDR3 is CSFGGATGLETQYF. The CDR3 DNA follows: TGCAGCTTCGGGGGGGCGACAGGGCTAGAGACCCAGTACTTC.

V usage is TRBV28 and J usage is TRBJ1-4; 10 bases agree with TRBD1. CDR3 size: 14 residues. J gave up 7 bases and V 5 bases, and 4 bases lay outside the gene matches. Germline V gives CDR1 MDHEN, CDR2 SYDVKM. The CDR3: CASSPTGGGEKLFF. The CDR3 DNA follows: TGTGCCAGCAGTCCGACAGGGGGCGGTGAAAAACTGTTTTTT. Combining the CDR3 with reference TRBV28 and TRBJ1-4 gives the whole variable domain DVKVTQSSRYLVKRTGEKVFLECVQDMDHENMFWYRQDPGLGLRLIYFSYDVKMKEKGDIPEGYSVSREKKERFSLILESASTNQTSMYLCASSPTGGGEKLFFGSGTQLSVL.

The genes are TRBV30 and TRBJ2-7, with 9 bases lining up with TRBD1. The V gene end was trimmed by 2 bases and the J gene end by 3 bases; junction bases not matched to a gene: 5. Per germline, CDR1 GTSNPN and CDR2 SVGIG (reference sequence). The CDR3 extends over 14 amino acids. In nucleotides, the CDR3 is TGTGCCTGGAGTCTTCAGACAGGGGGCTACGAGCAGTACTTC. Translating gives CAWSLQTGGYEQYF.

The genes are TRBV12-3 or TRBV12-4 and TRBJ1-1, with TRBD1 matching over 11 bases. The CDR3 loop spans 13 amino acids. Trimming removed 7 bases from V and 4 bases from J; junction bases left unmatched: 2. In DNA, the CDR3 is TGTGCCAGCACCGGGACAGGGGGCACTGAAGCTTTCTTT. Translating gives CASTGTGGTEAFF.

The chain uses TRBV7-3 and TRBJ2-3; 16 nucleotides align to TRBD2. V shed 6 bases and J 6 bases; nucleotides not matched to a gene: 6. CDR3 size: 16 residues. From germline, CDR1 is SGHTA and CDR2 FQGTGA. Here the CDR3 reads CASRLGLAGGQDTQYF. The CDR3, as DNA: TGTGCCAGCAGACTGGGACTAGCGGGGGGGCAGGATACGCAGTATTTT.

This chain uses TRBV3-1 (or the pseudogene TRBV3-2) with TRBJ2-7; 7 bases match TRBD1. The trim removed 0 bases at V and 5 bases at J, leaving 7 bases unmatched. This CDR3 region has 15 residues. The germline gives CDR1 LGHDT, CDR2 YNNKEL (reference sequence). Here the CDR3 reads CASSQDTTGRDEQYF. In nucleotides, the CDR3 is TGTGCCAGCAGCCAAGATACGACAGGGAGAGACGAGCAGTACTTC.

For this clone: Other DNA sequences in the sample encode the same CDR3. The chain joins TRBV19 to TRBJ2-2, with D perhaps TRBD1 (5 bases). Germline CDR1 reads LNHDA; CDR2 reads SQIVND (reference sequence). V lost 6 bases, J lost 1 base, and 9 bases lay in between. The CDR3 has 14 amino acids. In nucleotides, the CDR3 is TGTGCCAGTAGAGGGGTGGGGAACACCGGGGAGCTGTTTTTT. Its protein is CASRGVGNTGELFF.

This clone has more than one count but fewer than ten. The rearrangement links TRBV14 to TRBJ1-2, with D possibly being TRBD1 (5 bases). V was pared by 0 bases and J by 1 base, with 12 bases between. The V gene's germline CDR1 is SGHDN and CDR2 FVKESK. The CDR3 covers 16 residues. The CDR3 DNA is TGTGCCAGCAGCCAAGACCTACAGGAAAGTAACTATGGCTACACCTTC. Its protein product is CASSQDLQESNYGYTF. Filled out from reference TRBV14 and TRBJ1-2, the complete variable domain reads EAGVTQFPSHSVIEKGQTVTLRCDPISGHDNLYWYRRVMGKEIKFLLHFVKESKQDESGMPNNRFLAERTGGTYSTLKVQPAELEDSGVYFCASSQDLQESNYGYTFGSGTRLTVV.

The chain has TRBV14 and TRBJ2-7; 10 bases agree with TRBD1. The CDR3 consists of 14 residues. V trimming: 4 bases; J trimming: 4 bases; junction bases outside the gene matches: 4. Germline CDR1 reads SGHDN; CDR2 reads FVKESK. CDR3 loop: CASSPRQGAYEQYF. CDR3 sequence (DNA): TGTGCCAGCAGCCCAAGACAGGGGGCTTACGAGCAGTACTTC.

The V call is TRBV5-1, the J call TRBJ2-5; D gene ambiguous. Trimming cost V 0 bases and J 7 bases, with 10 bases left between them. Germline V gene data show CDR1 as SGHRS and CDR2 as YFSETQ. The CDR3 has 13 residues. CDR3 amino acids: CASSLGPTGTQYF. Here the CDR3 DNA reads TGCGCCAGCAGCTTGGGGCCCACGGGGACCCAGTACTTC.

The chain recombines TRBV2 with TRBJ1-5; D is perhaps TRBD1 (6 bases). CDR3 length: 15 residues. The germline V gene encodes CDR1 SNHLY and CDR2 FYNNEI. Trimming took off 3 bases at V and 5 bases at J, with 14 bases between the two ends. The CDR3 is CASSDSRGLYQPQHF. The CDR3 coding sequence is TGTGCCAGCAGTGATAGTAGGGGGTTGTATCAGCCCCAGCATTTT.

The chain is built from TRBV25-1 and TRBJ2-3, with TRBD2 matching over 12 bases. The germline CDR1 and CDR2 sequences are MGHDK and SYGVNS. The CDR3 is 16 residues long. The J segment lost 4 bases and the V segment lost 2 bases, leaving 4 bases of the junction unmatched. As DNA, the CDR3 is TGTGCCAGCAGTGAAAGGACTAGCGGGGTATCAGATACGCAGTATTTT. This gives the protein CASSERTSGVSDTQYF.

The chain is built from TRBV18 and TRBJ2-3; 13 nucleotides agree with TRBD2. CDR1 is KGHSH, CDR2 LQKENI, per germline. V trimming: 6 bases; J trimming: 7 bases; junction bases outside the gene matches: 4. This CDR3 has 14 amino acids. The CDR3 protein is CASSTSGGLNTQYF. DNA for the CDR3: TGTGCCAGCTCGACTAGCGGGGGGTTAAATACGCAGTATTTT.

This clone was recorded only once. The rearrangement uses TRBV5-1 and TRBJ2-1, with 7 bases that match TRBD1. Germline lookup yields CDR1 SGHRS and CDR2 YFSETQ. Trimming took 5 bases from V and 6 from J; bases not matched to a gene: 2. The CDR3 spans 12 residues. The CDR3 is CASRGQANEQFF. CDR3 nucleotides: TGCGCCAGCAGAGGACAGGCCAATGAGCAGTTCTTC.

The chain is built from TRBV3-1 (or the pseudogene TRBV3-2) and TRBJ1-1; a possible D gene is TRBD1 (5 bases). The CDR3 length is 13 residues. Germline assignment: CDR1 LGHDT and CDR2 YNNKEL (reference sequence). V lost 6 bases and J lost 4, with 12 bases in between. The CDR3 is CASRQTGSTEAFF. The CDR3 DNA reads TGTGCCAGCAGACAAACAGGAAGCACTGAAGCTTTCTTT.

The count of this clone is one. The V and J genes are TRBV6-5 and TRBJ1-3; D not resolved. The CDR3 sequence is 12 residues long. Trimming removed 6 bases from V and 8 bases from J, with 11 bases in between. The V gene's germline CDR1 is MNHEY and CDR2 SVGAGI. The CDR3 coding sequence is TGTGCCAGCAGGGGAGGTGCCGACACCATATATTTT. Its translation: CASRGGADTIYF.

V gene TRBV4-2 combines with J gene TRBJ2-6, with D perhaps TRBD2 (6 bases). Germline V gives CDR1 LGHNA, CDR2 YNFKEQ. V gave up 6 bases and J gave up 1 base, with 13 bases separating them. This CDR3 is 16 amino acids long. The CDR3 DNA reads as TGTGCCAGCAGTCAAATTGGGAGGTCTGGGGCCAACGTCCTGACTTTC. Its protein is CASSQIGRSGANVLTF.

The chain recombines TRBV6-2 or TRBV6-3 with TRBJ2-7; D is possibly TRBD1 (5 bases). CDR1 MNHEY and CDR2 SVGEGT come from the germline V gene. The V end was cut by 0 bases, the J end by 2 bases, with 8 bases between. The CDR3 runs to 14 residues. DNA of the CDR3: TGTGCCAGCAGTTACTCGCCAGGGACCTACGAGCAGTACTTC. It encodes CASSYSPGTYEQYF.

The CDR3 DNA reads TGCGCCAGCAGCCAAGTGTCTAACAATGAGCAGTTCTTC. This encodes CASSQVSNNEQFF. This chain uses TRBV4-3 with TRBJ2-1; D remains unclear. The germline gives CDR1 LGHNA, CDR2 YSLEER. The ends were cut back, 1 base at V and 5 bases at J, with 6 bases in the middle. This CDR3 has 13 amino acids.